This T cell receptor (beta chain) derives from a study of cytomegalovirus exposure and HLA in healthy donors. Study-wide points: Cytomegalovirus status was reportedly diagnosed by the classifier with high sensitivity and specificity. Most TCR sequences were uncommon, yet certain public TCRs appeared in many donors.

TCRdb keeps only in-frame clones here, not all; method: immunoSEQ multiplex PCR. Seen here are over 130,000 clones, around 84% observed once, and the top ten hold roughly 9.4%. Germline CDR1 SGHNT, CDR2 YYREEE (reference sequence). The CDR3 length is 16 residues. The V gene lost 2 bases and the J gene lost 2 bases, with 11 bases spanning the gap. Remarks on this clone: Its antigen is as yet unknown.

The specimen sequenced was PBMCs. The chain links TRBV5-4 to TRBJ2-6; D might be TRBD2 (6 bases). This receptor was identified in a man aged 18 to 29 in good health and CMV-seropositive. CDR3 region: CASSFGGTTGANVLTF. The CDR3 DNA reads TGTGCCAGCAGCTTTGGGGGGACGACTGGGGCCAACGTCCTGACTTTC.